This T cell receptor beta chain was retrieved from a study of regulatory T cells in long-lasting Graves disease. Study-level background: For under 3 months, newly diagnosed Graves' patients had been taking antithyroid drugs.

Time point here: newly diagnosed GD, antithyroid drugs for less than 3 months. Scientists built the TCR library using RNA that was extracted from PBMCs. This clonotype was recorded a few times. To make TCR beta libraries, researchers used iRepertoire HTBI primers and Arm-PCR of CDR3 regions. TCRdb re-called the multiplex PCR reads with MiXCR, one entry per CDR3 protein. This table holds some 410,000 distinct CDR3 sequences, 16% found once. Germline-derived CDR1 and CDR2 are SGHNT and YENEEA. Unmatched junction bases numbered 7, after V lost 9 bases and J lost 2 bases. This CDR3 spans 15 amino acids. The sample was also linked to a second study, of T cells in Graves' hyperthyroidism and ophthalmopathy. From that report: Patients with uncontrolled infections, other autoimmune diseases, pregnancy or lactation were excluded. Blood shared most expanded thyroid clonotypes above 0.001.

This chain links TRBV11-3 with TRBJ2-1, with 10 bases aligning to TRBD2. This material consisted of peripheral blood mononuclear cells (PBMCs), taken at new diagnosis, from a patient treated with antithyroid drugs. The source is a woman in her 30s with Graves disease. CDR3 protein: CASSSGGPPYNEQFF. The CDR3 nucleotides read TGTGCCAGTAGTAGCGGGGGGCCCCCCTACAATGAGCAGTTCTTC.